This section outlines one T cell receptor (beta chain) sequence together with its context. Its antigen is not known. The record originates from a study of T cell responses to AZD1222 COVID-19 vaccine. Notes on the study in general: Without day 14 samples, only post-peak T cell repertoires were studied. There were vaccine-associated CD4 TCRs across spike, dominant at 160-218 and 743-854. White British donors predominated, females outnumbered males, and clonal diversity was possibly underestimated. Regions left unmutated in variants are reportedly the target of nearly half of spike-specific TCRs.

The length of the CDR3 is 14 residues. Between the trimmed V and J ends, which lost 3 bases and 0 bases, there was a span of 7 bases. Germline CDR1 reads MDHEN; CDR2 reads SYDVKM. Data came from immunoSEQ multiplex PCR; TCRdb stores just in-frame clones and leaves some out. The profile shows around 150,000 clones, roughly 85% of them singletons. The sample was peripheral blood, taken 28 days after the second dose of the MenACWY control vaccine. The chain is built from TRBV28 and TRBJ2-3; D gene unclear. The receptor comes from an adult who received the MenACWY meningococcal vaccine as a control. The CDR3 is CASSFWQSTDTQYF. The CDR3 bases are TGTGCCAGCAGTTTTTGGCAGAGCACAGATACGCAGTATTTT.